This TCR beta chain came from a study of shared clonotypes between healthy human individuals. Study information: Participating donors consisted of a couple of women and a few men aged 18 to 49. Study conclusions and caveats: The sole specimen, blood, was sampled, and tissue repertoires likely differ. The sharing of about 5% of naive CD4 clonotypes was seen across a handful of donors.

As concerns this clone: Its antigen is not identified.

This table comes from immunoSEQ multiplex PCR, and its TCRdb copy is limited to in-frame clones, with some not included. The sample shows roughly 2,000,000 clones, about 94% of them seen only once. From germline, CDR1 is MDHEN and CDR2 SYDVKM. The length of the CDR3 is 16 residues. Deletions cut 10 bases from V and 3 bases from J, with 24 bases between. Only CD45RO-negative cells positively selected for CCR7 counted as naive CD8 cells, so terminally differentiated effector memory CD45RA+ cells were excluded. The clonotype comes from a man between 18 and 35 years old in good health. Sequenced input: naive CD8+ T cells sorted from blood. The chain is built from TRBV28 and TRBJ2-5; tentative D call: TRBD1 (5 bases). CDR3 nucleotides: TGTGCCACCAGCAATTCGGACATCGAAGAAAAAGAGACCCAGTACTTC. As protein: CATSNSDIEEKETQYF.